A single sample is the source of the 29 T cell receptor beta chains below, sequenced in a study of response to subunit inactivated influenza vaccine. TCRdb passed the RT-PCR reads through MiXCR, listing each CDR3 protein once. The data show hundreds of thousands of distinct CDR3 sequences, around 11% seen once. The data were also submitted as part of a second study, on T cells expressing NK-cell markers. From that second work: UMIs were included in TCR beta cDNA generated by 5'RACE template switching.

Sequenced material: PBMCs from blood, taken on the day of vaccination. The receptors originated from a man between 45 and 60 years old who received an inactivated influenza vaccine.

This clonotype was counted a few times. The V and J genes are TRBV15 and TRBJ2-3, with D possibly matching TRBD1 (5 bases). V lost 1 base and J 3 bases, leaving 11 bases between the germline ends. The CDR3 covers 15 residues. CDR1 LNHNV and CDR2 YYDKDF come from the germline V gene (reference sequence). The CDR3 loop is CATSRAPTETDTQYF. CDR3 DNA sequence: TGTGCCACCAGCAGAGCCCCGACAGAAACAGATACGCAGTATTTT.

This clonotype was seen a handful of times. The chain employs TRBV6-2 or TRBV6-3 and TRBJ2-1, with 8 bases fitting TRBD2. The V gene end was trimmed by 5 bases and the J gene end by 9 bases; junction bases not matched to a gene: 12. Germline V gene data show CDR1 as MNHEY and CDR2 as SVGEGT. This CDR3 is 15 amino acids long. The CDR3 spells CASSPFGPRGGEQFF. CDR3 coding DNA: TGTGCCAGCAGTCCCTTCGGACCCCGGGGGGGTGAGCAGTTCTTC.

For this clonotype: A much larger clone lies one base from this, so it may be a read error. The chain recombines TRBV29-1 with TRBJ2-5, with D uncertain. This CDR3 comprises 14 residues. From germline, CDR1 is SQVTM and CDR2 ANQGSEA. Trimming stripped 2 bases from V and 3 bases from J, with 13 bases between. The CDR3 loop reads CSVERLAFEETQYF. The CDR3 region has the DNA TGCAGCGTTGAAAGGTTAGCTTTCGAAGAGACCCAGTACTTC.

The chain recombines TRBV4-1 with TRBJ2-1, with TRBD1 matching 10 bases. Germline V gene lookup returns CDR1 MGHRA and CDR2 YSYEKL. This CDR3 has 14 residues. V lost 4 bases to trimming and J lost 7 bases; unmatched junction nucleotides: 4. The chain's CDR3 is CASSPPGQGNEQFF. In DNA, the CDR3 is TGCGCCAGCAGCCCGCCGGGACAGGGGAATGAGCAGTTCTTC.

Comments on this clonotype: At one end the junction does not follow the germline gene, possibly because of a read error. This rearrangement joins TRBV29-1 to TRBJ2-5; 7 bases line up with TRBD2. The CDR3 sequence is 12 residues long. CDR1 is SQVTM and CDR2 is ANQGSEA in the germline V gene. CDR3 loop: CSVEGLEETQYF. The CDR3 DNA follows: TGCAGCGTGGAAGGACTAGAAGAGACCCAGTACTTC.

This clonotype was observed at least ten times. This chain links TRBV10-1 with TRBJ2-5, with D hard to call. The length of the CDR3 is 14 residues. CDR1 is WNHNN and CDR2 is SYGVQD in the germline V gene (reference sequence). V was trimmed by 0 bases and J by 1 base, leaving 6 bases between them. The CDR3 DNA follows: TGCGCCAGCAGTGAGTCGTCCGCCCAAGAGACCCAGTACTTC. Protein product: CASSESSAQETQYF.

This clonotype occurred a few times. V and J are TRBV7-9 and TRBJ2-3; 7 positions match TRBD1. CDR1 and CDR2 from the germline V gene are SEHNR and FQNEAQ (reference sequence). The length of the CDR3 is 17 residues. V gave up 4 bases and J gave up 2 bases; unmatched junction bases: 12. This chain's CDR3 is CASSSAARGSDTDTQYF. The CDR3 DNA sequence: TGTGCCAGCAGCTCCGCGGCCAGGGGGTCGGACACAGATACGCAGTATTTT.

The CDR3 is CASSLDLRGPAYEQYF. The CDR3 DNA follows: TGCGCCAGCAGCTTGGATCTACGGGGGCCAGCCTACGAGCAGTACTTC. The rearrangement uses TRBV5-1 and TRBJ2-7; D tentatively fits TRBD1 or TRBD2 (6 bases each). The CDR3 extends over 16 amino acids. Germline V CDR1 and CDR2: SGHRS, YFSETQ. Between the trimmed V and J ends, which lost 0 bases and 2 bases, there was a span of 15 bases.

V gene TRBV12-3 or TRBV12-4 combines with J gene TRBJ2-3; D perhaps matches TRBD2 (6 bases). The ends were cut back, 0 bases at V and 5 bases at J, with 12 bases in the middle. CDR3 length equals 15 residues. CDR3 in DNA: TGTGCCAGCAGTTTAGCGGGGGGAGTGAGAGATACGCAGTATTTT. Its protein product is CASSLAGGVRDTQYF.

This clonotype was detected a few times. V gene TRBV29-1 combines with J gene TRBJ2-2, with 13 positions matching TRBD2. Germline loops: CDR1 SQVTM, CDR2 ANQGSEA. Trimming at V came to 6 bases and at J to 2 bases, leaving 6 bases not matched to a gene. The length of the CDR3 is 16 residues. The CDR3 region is CSVLGLAGFNTGELFF. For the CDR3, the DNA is TGCAGCGTCCTGGGACTAGCGGGATTTAACACCGGGGAGCTGTTTTTT.

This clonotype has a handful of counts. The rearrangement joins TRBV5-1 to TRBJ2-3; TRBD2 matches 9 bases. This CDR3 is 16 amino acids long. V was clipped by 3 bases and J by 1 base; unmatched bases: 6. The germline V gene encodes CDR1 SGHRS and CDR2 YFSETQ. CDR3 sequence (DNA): TGCGCCAGCAGCTCTCTAGCGGGACTCGGCACAGATACGCAGTATTTT. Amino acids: CASSSLAGLGTDTQYF.

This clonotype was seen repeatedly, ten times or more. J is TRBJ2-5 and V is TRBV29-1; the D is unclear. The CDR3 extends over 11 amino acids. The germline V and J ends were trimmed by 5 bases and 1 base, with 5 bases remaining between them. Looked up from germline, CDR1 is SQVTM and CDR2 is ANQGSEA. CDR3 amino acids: CSVLVQETQYF. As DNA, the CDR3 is TGCAGCGTTCTGGTCCAAGAGACCCAGTACTTC.

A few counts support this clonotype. The CDR3 DNA is TGTGCCAGCAGTTCGGCTAGCGGGACGTACGAGCAGTACTTC. As protein: CASSSASGTYEQYF. The chain couples TRBV28 to TRBJ2-7; 9 nucleotides match TRBD2. Trimming removed 4 bases from V and 4 bases from J; junction bases left unmatched: 5. CDR1 is MDHEN, CDR2 SYDVKM, per germline. The CDR3 length is 14 residues.

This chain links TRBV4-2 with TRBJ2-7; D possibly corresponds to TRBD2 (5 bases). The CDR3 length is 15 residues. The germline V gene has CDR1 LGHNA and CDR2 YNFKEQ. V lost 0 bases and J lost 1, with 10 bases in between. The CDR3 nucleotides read TGTGCCAGCAGCCAAGACCAGGACTCATCCTACGAGCAGTACTTC. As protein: CASSQDQDSSYEQYF.

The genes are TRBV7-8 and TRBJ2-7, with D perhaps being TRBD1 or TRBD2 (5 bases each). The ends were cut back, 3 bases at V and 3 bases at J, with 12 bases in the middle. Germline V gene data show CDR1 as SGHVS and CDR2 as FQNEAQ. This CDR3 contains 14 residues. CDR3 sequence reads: CASSFRDGFYEQYF. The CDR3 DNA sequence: TGTGCCAGCAGCTTTCGGGACGGATTCTACGAGCAGTACTTC. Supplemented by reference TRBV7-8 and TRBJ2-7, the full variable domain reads GAGVSQSPRYKVAKRGQDVALRCDPISGHVSLFWYQQALGQGPEFLTYFQNEAQLDKSGLPSDRFFAERPEGSVSTLKIQRTQQEDSAVYLCASSFRDGFYEQYFGPGTRLTVT.

The DNA for the CDR3 is TGTGCCAGCGGACAGGGTCGGCGAGAGCAGTACTTC. This translates into CASGQGRREQYF. The chain has TRBV28 and TRBJ2-7; TRBD1 agrees at 8 bases. J gave up 7 bases and V 8 bases, and 7 bases lay outside the gene matches. Germline assignment: CDR1 MDHEN and CDR2 SYDVKM. This CDR3 has 12 residues.

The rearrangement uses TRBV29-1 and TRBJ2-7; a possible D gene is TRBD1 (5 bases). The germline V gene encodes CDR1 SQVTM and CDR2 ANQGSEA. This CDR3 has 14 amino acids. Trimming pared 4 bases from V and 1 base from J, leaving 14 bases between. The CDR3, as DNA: TGCAGCGTTGGACAGAACCAAAGATCCTACGAGCAGTACTTC. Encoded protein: CSVGQNQRSYEQYF.

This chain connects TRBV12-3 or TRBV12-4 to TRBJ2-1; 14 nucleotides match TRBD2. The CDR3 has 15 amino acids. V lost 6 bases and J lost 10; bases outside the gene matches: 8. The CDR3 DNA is TGTGCCAGCAGCCTTAGACTAGCGGGGGGGAAGGAGCAGTTCTTC. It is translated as CASSLRLAGGKEQFF.

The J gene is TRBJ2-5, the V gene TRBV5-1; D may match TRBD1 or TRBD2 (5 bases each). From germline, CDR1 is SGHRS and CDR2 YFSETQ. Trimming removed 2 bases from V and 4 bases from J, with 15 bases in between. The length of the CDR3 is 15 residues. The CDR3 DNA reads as TGCGCCAGCAGCTTCCAGGGCCCTGGGGGAGAGACCCAGTACTTC. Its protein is CASSFQGPGGETQYF.

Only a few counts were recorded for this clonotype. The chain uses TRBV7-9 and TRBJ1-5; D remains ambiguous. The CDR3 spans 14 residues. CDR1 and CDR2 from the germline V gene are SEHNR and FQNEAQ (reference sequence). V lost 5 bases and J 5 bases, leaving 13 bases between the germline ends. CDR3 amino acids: CASSLDRSDQPQHF. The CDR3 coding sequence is TGTGCCAGCAGCCTAGACCGAAGCGATCAGCCCCAGCATTTT.

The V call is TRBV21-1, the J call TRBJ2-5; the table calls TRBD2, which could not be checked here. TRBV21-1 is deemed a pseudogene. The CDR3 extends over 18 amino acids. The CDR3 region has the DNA TGTGCCAGCAGCAAAGGGTATTCTGGGGGAGGGGACGTGGAGACCCAGTACTTC. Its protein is CASSKGYSGGGDVETQYF.

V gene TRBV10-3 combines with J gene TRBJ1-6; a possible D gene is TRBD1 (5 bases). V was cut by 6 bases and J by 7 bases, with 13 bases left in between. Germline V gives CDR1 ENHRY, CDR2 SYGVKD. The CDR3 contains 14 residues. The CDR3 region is CAIRETGPNSPLHF. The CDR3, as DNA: TGTGCCATCAGGGAGACGGGACCCAATTCACCCCTCCACTTT.

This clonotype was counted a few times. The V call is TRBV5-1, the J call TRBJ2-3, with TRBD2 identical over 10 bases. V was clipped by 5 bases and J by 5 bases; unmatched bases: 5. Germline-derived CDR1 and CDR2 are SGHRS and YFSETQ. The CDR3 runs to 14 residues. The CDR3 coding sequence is TGCGCCAGCAGTAAGCGGGGGGGCGTAGATACGCAGTATTTT. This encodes CASSKRGGVDTQYF. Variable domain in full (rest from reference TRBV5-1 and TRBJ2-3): KAGVTQTPRYLIKTRGQQVTLSCSPISGHRSVSWYQQTPGQGLQFLFEYFSETQRNKGNFPGRFSGRQFSNSRSEMNVSTLELGDSALYLCASSKRGGVDTQYFGPGTRLTVL.

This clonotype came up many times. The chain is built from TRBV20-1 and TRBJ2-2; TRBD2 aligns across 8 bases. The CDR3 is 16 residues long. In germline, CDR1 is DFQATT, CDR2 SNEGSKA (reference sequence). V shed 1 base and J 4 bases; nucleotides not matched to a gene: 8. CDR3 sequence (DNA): TGCAGTGCTAGAGTGCGGGGGGATCGAGGCACCGGGGAGCTGTTTTTT. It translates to CSARVRGDRGTGELFF.

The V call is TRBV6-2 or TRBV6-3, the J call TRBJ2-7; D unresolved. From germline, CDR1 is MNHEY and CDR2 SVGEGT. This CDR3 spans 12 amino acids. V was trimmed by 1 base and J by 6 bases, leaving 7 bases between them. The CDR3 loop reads CASSYWMGEQYF. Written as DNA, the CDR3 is TGTGCCAGCAGTTACTGGATGGGCGAGCAGTACTTC.

CDR3 DNA: TGTGCCAGCAGCACCCGGTGGAATAATTCACCCCTCCACTTT. Its translation is CASSTRWNNSPLHF. The chain couples TRBV9 to TRBJ1-6; D remains unclear. V gave up 4 bases and J gave up 5 bases, with 10 bases separating them. The CDR3 length is 14 residues. The germline V gene encodes CDR1 SGDLS and CDR2 YYNGEE.

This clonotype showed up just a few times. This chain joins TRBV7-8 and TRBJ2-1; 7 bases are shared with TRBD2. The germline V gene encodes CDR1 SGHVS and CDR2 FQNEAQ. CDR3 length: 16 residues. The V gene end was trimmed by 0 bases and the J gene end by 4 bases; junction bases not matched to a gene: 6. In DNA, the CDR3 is TGTGCCAGCAGCTTAGCGAGACTAGCAGCATACAATGAGCAGTTCTTC. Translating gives CASSLARLAAYNEQFF.

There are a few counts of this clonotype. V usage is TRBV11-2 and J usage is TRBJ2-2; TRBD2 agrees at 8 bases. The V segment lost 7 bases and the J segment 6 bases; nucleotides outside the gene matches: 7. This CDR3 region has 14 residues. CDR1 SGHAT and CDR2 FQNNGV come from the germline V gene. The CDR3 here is CASTLAAGAGELFF. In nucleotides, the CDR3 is TGTGCCAGCACCCTGGCAGCGGGGGCCGGGGAGCTGTTTTTT.

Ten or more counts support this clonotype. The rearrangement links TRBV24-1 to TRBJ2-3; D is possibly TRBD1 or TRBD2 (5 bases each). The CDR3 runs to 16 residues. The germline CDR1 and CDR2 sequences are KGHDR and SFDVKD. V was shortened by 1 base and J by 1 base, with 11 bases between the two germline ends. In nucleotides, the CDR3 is TGTGCCACCAGTGATTTCCGACCGGGACGCACAGATACGCAGTATTTT. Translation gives CATSDFRPGRTDTQYF.